The 2 T cell receptor beta chains listed next were all sequenced from one sample in a study of shared clonotypes between healthy human individuals. Method: immunoSEQ multiplex PCR; TCRdb's copy keeps in-frame clones and lacks some. The sample contains millions of clones, around nine tenths of which appear only once. The sequenced sample consisted of naive CD4+ T cells sorted from blood. Sample subset: CD45RA+ positively selected. The source of these receptors is a man younger than 35 in good health.

The chain combines TRBV7-8 with TRBJ2-4; 10 nucleotides agree with TRBD1. Trimming cost V 5 bases and J 0 bases; bases outside gene matches: 10. The germline V gene encodes CDR1 SGHVS and CDR2 FQNEAQ. The CDR3 is 18 amino acids. This CDR3 is CASSPRTGGGIAKNIQYF. The CDR3 nucleotides read TGTGCCAGCAGCCCCCGGACAGGGGGGGGGATAGCCAAAAACATTCAGTACTTC.

V usage is TRBV19 and J usage is TRBJ2-3; 8 bases fit TRBD2. The CDR3 runs 15 residues. The germline V gene has CDR1 LNHDA and CDR2 SQIVND (reference sequence). J lost 3 bases, V lost 7 bases, and 9 bases had no gene match. The CDR3 nucleotides read TGTGCCAGTATACCCAGCGGGAGACGGACAGATACGCAGTATTTT. The encoded protein is CASIPSGRRTDTQYF.